Listed here are 24 T cell receptor beta chains from one sample, sequenced in a study of blood T cell repertoires in COVID-19. The repertoire was sequenced with immunoSEQ multiplex PCR; TCRdb's copy has only in-frame clones and lacks some. This sample yields 95,000 to 100,000 clones, of which 85% are seen a single time; less than 2% belongs to the top ten. Sample: peripheral blood. Every receptor here comes from a woman in her sixties or seventies with active or convalescent COVID-19.

The chain combines TRBV28 with TRBJ2-3, with 7 nucleotides matching TRBD2. Germline CDR1 and CDR2: MDHEN and SYDVKM. The CDR3 loop spans 15 amino acids. The trim removed 3 bases at V and 1 base at J, leaving 4 bases unmatched. Here the CDR3 DNA reads TGTGCCAGCAGTTTGGAGGGAGGGGGCACAGATACGCAGTATTTT. Amino acid sequence: CASSLEGGGTDTQYF.

The V and J genes are TRBV7-9 and TRBJ2-7, with 11 positions matching TRBD2. Per the germline V gene, CDR1 is SEHNR and CDR2 is FQNEAQ (reference sequence). Trimming at V came to 5 bases and at J to 6 bases, leaving 12 bases not matched to a gene. The CDR3 length is 16 residues. CDR3: CASSLLAGGQEVEQYF. The CDR3 DNA reads as TGTGCCAGCAGCCTCTTAGCGGGAGGGCAAGAGGTCGAGCAGTACTTC.

J is TRBJ1-5 and V is TRBV19; D is perhaps TRBD1 (6 bases). CDR3 size: 15 residues. Germline CDR1 and CDR2: LNHDA and SQIVND (reference sequence). Trimming stripped 6 bases from V and 3 bases from J, with 15 bases between. The CDR3 DNA reads TGTGCCAGTAGACCGACAGGAGGAATCAATCAGCCCCAGCATTTT. This gives the protein CASRPTGGINQPQHF.

This chain links TRBV28 with TRBJ1-1; TRBD1 matches 8 bases. The CDR3 totals 14 residues. CDR1 and CDR2 (germline): MDHEN, SYDVKM. Trimming removed 9 bases from V and 6 bases from J; junction bases left unmatched: 12. This CDR3 is CASLGQGVSAEAFF. CDR3 in DNA: TGTGCCAGTTTAGGACAGGGAGTGAGCGCTGAAGCTTTCTTT.

The chain has TRBV5-1 and TRBJ1-6, with D unresolved. This CDR3 spans 13 amino acids. The germline CDR1 and CDR2 sequences are SGHRS and YFSETQ. Trimming took off 5 bases at V and 9 bases at J, with 12 bases between the two ends. CDR3 region: CASSPGISSPLHF. The DNA of the CDR3 is TGCGCCAGCAGTCCGGGGATCAGTTCACCCCTCCACTTT.

CDR3 sequence: CASSATGVPGNTIYF. CDR3 DNA sequence: TGTGCCAGCAGCGCCACAGGGGTTCCTGGAAACACCATATATTTT. The V and J genes are TRBV9 and TRBJ1-3; TRBD1 matches at 7 bases. Germline CDR1 reads SGDLS; CDR2 reads YYNGEE. Germline trimming cut 3 bases from V and 2 bases from J; bases unmatched to any gene: 5. The CDR3 loop spans 15 amino acids.

The CDR3 sequence: CASSQEGLAGGRYNEQFF. In DNA form, the CDR3 reads TGTGCCAGCAGCCAGGAGGGGCTAGCGGGAGGGCGCTACAATGAGCAGTTCTTC. The chain uses TRBV14 and TRBJ2-1, with 12 bases identical to TRBD2. V lost 3 bases and J lost 3; bases outside the gene matches: 9. This CDR3 region has 18 residues. Germline V gives CDR1 SGHDN, CDR2 FVKESK.

J is TRBJ1-6 and V is TRBV5-1; D perhaps matches TRBD1 (6 bases). The CDR3 is made up of 14 amino acids. V was trimmed by 6 bases and J by 8 bases, leaving 15 bases between them. Germline V gene data show CDR1 as SGHRS and CDR2 as YFSETQ. The CDR3 sequence is CASKPGERYSPLHF. CDR3 sequence (DNA): TGCGCCAGCAAGCCAGGGGAACGTTATTCACCCCTCCACTTT.

V and J are TRBV5-1 and TRBJ2-1, with 8 bases identical to TRBD2. Trimming cost V 4 bases and J 5 bases; bases outside gene matches: 5. Germline V gene lookup returns CDR1 SGHRS and CDR2 YFSETQ. This CDR3 region has 14 residues. CDR3 sequence: CASSPSGSNNEQFF. Written as DNA, the CDR3 is TGCGCCAGCAGCCCAAGCGGGAGTAACAATGAGCAGTTCTTC. Looking up the rest from reference TRBV5-1 and TRBJ2-1 gives the full variable domain: KAGVTQTPRYLIKTRGQQVTLSCSPISGHRSVSWYQQTPGQGLQFLFEYFSETQRNKGNFPGRFSGRQFSNSRSEMNVSTLELGDSALYLCASSPSGSNNEQFFGPGTRLTVL.

This clone came up once. The CDR3 protein is CASSLSQGNTEAFF. CDR3 sequence (DNA): TGTGCCAGCAGCTTATCACAGGGGAACACTGAAGCTTTCTTT. The V gene is TRBV5-4, the J gene TRBJ1-1, with D perhaps TRBD1 (6 bases). V was clipped by 2 bases and J by 1 base, with 9 bases between them. This CDR3 comprises 14 residues. Germline values: CDR1 SGHNT, CDR2 YYREEE (reference sequence).

This clone appeared once. The rearrangement links TRBV6-5 to TRBJ1-2, with a weak D call TRBD1 (6 bases). Germline assignment: CDR1 MNHEY and CDR2 SVGAGI. Trimming shortened V by 7 bases and J by 8 bases, and 23 bases separated the two germline ends. This CDR3 region has 15 residues. The CDR3 DNA sequence: TGTGCCAGCATGGTCGGGGGGCGCGAGGGGTTGGGCTACACCTTC. This gives the protein CASMVGGREGLGYTF.

The rearrangement links TRBV27 to TRBJ2-7; TRBD2 agrees at 10 bases. Germline lookup yields CDR1 MNHEY and CDR2 SMNVEV (reference sequence). This CDR3 is built from 14 residues. Trimming took 7 bases from V and 6 from J; bases not matched to a gene: 9. CDR3 bases: TGTGCCAGCACCCTAAGAGCGGGAGGGCTCGAGCAGTACTTC. As protein: CASTLRAGGLEQYF.

This clone showed up just a few times. V usage is TRBV2 and J usage is TRBJ2-7, with TRBD1 matching over 10 bases. From germline, CDR1 is SNHLY and CDR2 FYNNEI. V gave up 8 bases and J gave up 6 bases; unmatched junction bases: 7. The CDR3 is made up of 13 amino acids. CDR3 protein: CASLGQGSFEQYF. For the CDR3, the DNA is TGTGCCAGCTTGGGACAGGGGTCGTTCGAGCAGTACTTC.

This rearrangement joins TRBV10-3 to TRBJ1-2, with D tentatively TRBD1 (5 bases). Per the germline V gene, CDR1 is ENHRY and CDR2 is SYGVKD. There are 13 residues in the CDR3. Trimming stripped 5 bases from V and 2 bases from J, with 9 bases between. The CDR3 protein is CAISSGPNYGYTF. The CDR3 DNA follows: TGTGCCATCAGTTCAGGGCCCAACTATGGCTACACCTTC.

The V call is TRBV2, the J call TRBJ1-5, with D perhaps TRBD1 (6 bases). Per the germline V gene, CDR1 is SNHLY and CDR2 is FYNNEI. The CDR3 extends over 15 amino acids. V was shortened by 6 bases and J by 1 base, with 13 bases between the two germline ends. This CDR3 reads CASSPTGLSNQPQHF. The CDR3 coding sequence is TGTGCCAGCAGCCCTACAGGGTTGAGCAATCAGCCCCAGCATTTT. Based on the CDR3 plus reference TRBV2 and TRBJ1-5, the full variable domain is EPEVTQTPSHQVTQMGQEVILRCVPISNHLYFYWYRQILGQKVEFLVSFYNNEISEKSEIFDDQFSVERPDGSNFTLKIRSTKLEDSAMYFCASSPTGLSNQPQHFGDGTRLSIL.

This chain links TRBV5-1 with TRBJ1-4; a weak D match, TRBD1 (5 bases). The V end was cut by 4 bases, the J end by 3 bases, with 13 bases between. Germline V gene lookup returns CDR1 SGHRS and CDR2 YFSETQ. The CDR3 loop spans 15 amino acids. The CDR3 here is CASSLMTAANEKLFF. CDR3 DNA: TGCGCCAGCAGCCTTATGACAGCTGCTAATGAAAAACTGTTTTTT.

The genes are TRBV28 and TRBJ2-1, with 8 bases lining up with TRBD2. The CDR3 has 17 residues. V shed 4 bases, J shed 2 bases, and the junction held 10 bases outside the gene matches. Germline V CDR1 and CDR2: MDHEN, SYDVKM. CDR3 DNA: TGTGCCAGCAGTTACCGCCCGGGGGGGAGGACCTACAATGAGCAGTTCTTC. Its protein product is CASSYRPGGRTYNEQFF.

This clone was seen once. The J gene is TRBJ2-3, the V gene TRBV7-2; 7 positions match TRBD2. The CDR3 loop spans 14 amino acids. The germline CDR1 and CDR2 sequences are SGHTA and FQGNSA. With V trimmed by 6 bases and J by 0 bases, 3 bases remained unmatched. Here the CDR3 DNA reads TGTGCCAGCAGTGGGGGGGGGAGCACAGATACGCAGTATTTT. This gives the protein CASSGGGSTDTQYF.

This clone was picked up a small number of times. V is TRBV19 and J is TRBJ1-1; TRBD1 matches 9 bases. The CDR3 length is 15 residues. Losses at the gene ends were 6 bases for V and 5 bases for J; bases not matched to a gene: 10. Germline V CDR1 and CDR2: LNHDA, SQIVND (reference sequence). This CDR3 is CASRTRDRVETEAFF. CDR3 nucleotide sequence: TGTGCCAGTAGAACTCGGGACAGGGTGGAGACTGAAGCTTTCTTT.

The sample holds a few counts of this clone. The J gene is TRBJ1-1, the V gene TRBV7-9, with 9 positions matching TRBD1. V was pared by 6 bases and J by 0 bases, with 11 bases of the junction left unmatched. The CDR3 loop spans 17 amino acids. Germline-derived CDR1 and CDR2 are SEHNR and FQNEAQ (reference sequence). This CDR3 is CASSRGQGHDLNTEAFF. CDR3 nucleotides: TGTGCCAGCAGTCGGGGACAGGGCCATGACTTGAACACTGAAGCTTTCTTT.

This chain connects TRBV28 to TRBJ2-2; D is uncertain. Trimming left V 5 bases short and J 0 bases short, with 4 bases between. The CDR3 is 13 amino acids. Germline values: CDR1 MDHEN, CDR2 SYDVKM. CDR3 in amino acids: CASSTPNTGELFF. CDR3 DNA: TGTGCCAGCAGTACACCGAACACCGGGGAGCTGTTTTTT.

The chain couples TRBV6-2 or TRBV6-3 to TRBJ1-1; tentative D call: TRBD1 (6 bases). Germline V gene sequence: CDR1 MNHEY, CDR2 SVGEGT. V lost 5 bases to trimming and J lost 5 bases, with 18 bases between them. CDR3 size: 15 residues. CDR3 protein: CASSLPMTGSTEAFF. The CDR3 DNA follows: TGTGCCAGCAGTCTACCCATGACAGGCTCGACTGAAGCTTTCTTT.

The genes are TRBV14 and TRBJ1-2, with TRBD1 as a possible D gene (5 bases). The CDR3 consists of 15 residues. V lost 0 bases, J lost 7 bases, and 15 bases lay in between. Germline V gene lookup returns CDR1 SGHDN and CDR2 FVKESK. The CDR3 region is CASSQDSGSVFGYTF. In nucleotides, the CDR3 is TGTGCCAGCAGCCAAGACTCAGGGTCCGTCTTTGGCTACACCTTC.

The chain joins TRBV5-6 to TRBJ1-1; D may be TRBD1 (5 bases). V lost 1 base and J 0 bases, leaving 10 bases between the germline ends. CDR3 length equals 15 residues. CDR1 SGHDT and CDR2 YYEEEE come from the germline V gene. The CDR3 coding sequence is TGTGCCAGCAGCTTGTTTGGCAGGGTGAACACTGAAGCTTTCTTT. The encoded protein is CASSLFGRVNTEAFF.